This T cell receptor (beta chain) emerged from a study of blood T cells in healthy people across ages. Findings of the study overall: Roughly linearly, TCR beta diversity per million T cells fell as age increased. A strong correlation was seen between TCR beta diversity and naive T cell percentage.

The CDR3 loop spans 17 amino acids. V lost 6 bases to trimming and J lost 0 bases; unmatched junction nucleotides: 11. CDR1 is DFQATT and CDR2 is SNEGSKA in the germline V gene (reference sequence). The table lists this clonotype with a count of one. Its specificity is unknown. Healthy individuals of Caucasian origin from Russia, aged roughly 6 to 100, served as donors. Researchers report isolating at least 6 million PBMCs per sample. A second about 6 to 12 cycle PCR used barcoded and J-beta primers. TCRdb analysed the 5' RACE reads with MiXCR anew, one entry per CDR3 protein. The sample has about a million distinct CDR3 sequences, around two fifths seen once; the top ten hold roughly 13%.

The rearrangement joins TRBV20-1 to TRBJ2-1, with 10 bases that match TRBD2. The sample was blood. The origin of this receptor is a man younger than 30 in good health. The CDR3 region is CSAGLAEISSSYNEQFF. The DNA for the CDR3 is TGCAGTGCAGGACTAGCGGAAATCTCTAGCTCCTACAATGAGCAGTTCTTC.